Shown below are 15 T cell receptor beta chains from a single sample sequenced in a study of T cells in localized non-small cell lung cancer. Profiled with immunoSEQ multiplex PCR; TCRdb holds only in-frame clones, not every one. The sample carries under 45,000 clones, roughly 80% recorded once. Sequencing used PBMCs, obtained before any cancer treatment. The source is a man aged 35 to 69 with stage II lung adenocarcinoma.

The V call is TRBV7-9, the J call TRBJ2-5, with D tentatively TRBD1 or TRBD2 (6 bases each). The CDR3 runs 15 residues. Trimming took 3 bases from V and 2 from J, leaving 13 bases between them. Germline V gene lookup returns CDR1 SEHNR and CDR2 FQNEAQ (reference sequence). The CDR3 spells CASSLEGTLQETQYF. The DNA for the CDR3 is TGTGCCAGCAGCTTGGAGGGGACACTTCAAGAGACCCAGTACTTC.

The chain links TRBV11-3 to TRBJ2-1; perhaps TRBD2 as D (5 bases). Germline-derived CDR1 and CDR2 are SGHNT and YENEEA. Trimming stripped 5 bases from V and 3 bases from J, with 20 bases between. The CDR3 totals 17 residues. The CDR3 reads CASSLTRAGSFYNEQFF. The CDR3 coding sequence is TGTGCCAGCAGCCTCACGCGGGCAGGCTCCTTCTACAATGAGCAGTTCTTC.

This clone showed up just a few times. CDR3: CASSGTGVDNSPLHF. For the CDR3, the DNA is TGCGCCAGCAGCGGGACAGGTGTCGATAATTCACCCCTCCACTTT. This chain connects TRBV5-1 to TRBJ1-6, with 8 bases matching TRBD1. This CDR3 is built from 15 residues. Looked up from germline, CDR1 is SGHRS and CDR2 is YFSETQ. V lost 4 bases and J lost 5; bases outside the gene matches: 5. The complete variable domain, with remaining parts taken from reference TRBV5-1 and TRBJ1-6, reads KAGVTQTPRYLIKTRGQQVTLSCSPISGHRSVSWYQQTPGQGLQFLFEYFSETQRNKGNFPGRFSGRQFSNSRSEMNVSTLELGDSALYLCASSGTGVDNSPLHFGNGTRLTVT.

The CDR3 protein is CASSLRSGTSFPATNEKLFF. The CDR3 bases are TGTGCCAGCAGTTTAAGGTCCGGGACATCGTTTCCCGCAACTAATGAAAAACTGTTTTTT. This chain links TRBV28 with TRBJ1-4; D perhaps matches TRBD1 (6 bases). The CDR3 is made up of 20 amino acids. Germline CDR1 and CDR2: MDHEN and SYDVKM. Trimming pared 2 bases from V and 0 bases from J, leaving 22 bases between.

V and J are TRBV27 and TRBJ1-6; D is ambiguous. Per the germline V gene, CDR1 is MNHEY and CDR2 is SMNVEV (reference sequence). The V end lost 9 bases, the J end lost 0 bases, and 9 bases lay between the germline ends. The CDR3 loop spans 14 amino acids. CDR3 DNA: TGTGCCAGTGGACTTCGCTCCTATAATTCACCCCTCCACTTT. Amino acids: CASGLRSYNSPLHF.

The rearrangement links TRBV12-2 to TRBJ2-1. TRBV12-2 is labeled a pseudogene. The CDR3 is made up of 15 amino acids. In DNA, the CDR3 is TGTGCAAGTCGCTTAGGAAAGGGGCGCGGGTGTGAGCAGTTCTTC. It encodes CASRLGKGRGCEQFF.

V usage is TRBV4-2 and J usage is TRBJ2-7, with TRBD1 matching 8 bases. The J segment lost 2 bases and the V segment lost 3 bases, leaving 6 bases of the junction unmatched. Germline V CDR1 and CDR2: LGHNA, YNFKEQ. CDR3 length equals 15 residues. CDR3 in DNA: TGTGCCAGCAGCCAGGCCGGGACAGGCGCCTACGAGCAGTACTTC. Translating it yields CASSQAGTGAYEQYF.

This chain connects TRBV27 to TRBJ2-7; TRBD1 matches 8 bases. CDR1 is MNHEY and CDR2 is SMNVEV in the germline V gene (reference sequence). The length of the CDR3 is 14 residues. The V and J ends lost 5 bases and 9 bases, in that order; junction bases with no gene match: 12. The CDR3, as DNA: TGTGCCAGCAGTCCGTATGGGACAGGAGTTTCGCAGTACTTC. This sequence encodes CASSPYGTGVSQYF.

CDR3 coding DNA: TGTGCCAGCAGCTCGCTCCTAGCGGGTACTAACTACAATGAGCAGTTCTTC. This sequence encodes CASSSLLAGTNYNEQFF. This chain joins TRBV7-9 and TRBJ2-1; 8 bases are a match to TRBD2. CDR1 and CDR2 from the germline V gene are SEHNR and FQNEAQ (reference sequence). The CDR3 loop spans 17 amino acids. Losses at the gene ends were 4 bases for V and 3 bases for J; bases not matched to a gene: 11.

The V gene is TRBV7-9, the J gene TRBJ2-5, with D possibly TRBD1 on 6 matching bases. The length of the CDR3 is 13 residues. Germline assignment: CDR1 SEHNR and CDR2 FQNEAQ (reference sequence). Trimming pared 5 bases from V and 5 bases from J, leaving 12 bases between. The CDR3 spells CASSPPRGETQYF. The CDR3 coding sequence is TGTGCCAGCAGCCCCCCCAGGGGCGAGACCCAGTACTTC.

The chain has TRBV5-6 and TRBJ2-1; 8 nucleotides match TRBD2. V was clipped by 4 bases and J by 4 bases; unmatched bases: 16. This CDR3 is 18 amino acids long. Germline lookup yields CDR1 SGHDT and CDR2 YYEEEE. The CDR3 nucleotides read TGTGCCAGCAGCGACCTTATAGCGGGAAATTTAATGTACAATGAGCAGTTCTTC. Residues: CASSDLIAGNLMYNEQFF.

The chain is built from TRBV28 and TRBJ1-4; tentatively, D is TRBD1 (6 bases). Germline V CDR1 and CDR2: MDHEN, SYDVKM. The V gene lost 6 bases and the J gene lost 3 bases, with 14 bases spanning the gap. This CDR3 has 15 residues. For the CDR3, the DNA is TGTGCCAGCAGCCTAGAGGGGGGGTCTAATGAAAAACTGTTTTTT. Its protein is CASSLEGGSNEKLFF.

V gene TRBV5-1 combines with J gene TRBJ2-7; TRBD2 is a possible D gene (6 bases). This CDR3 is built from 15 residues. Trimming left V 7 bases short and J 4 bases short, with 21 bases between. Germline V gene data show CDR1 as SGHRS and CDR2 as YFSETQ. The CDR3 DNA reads TGCGCCAGCCGGAGGGCAGGTGGTGGGTGGTACGAGCAGTACTTC. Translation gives CASRRAGGGWYEQYF.

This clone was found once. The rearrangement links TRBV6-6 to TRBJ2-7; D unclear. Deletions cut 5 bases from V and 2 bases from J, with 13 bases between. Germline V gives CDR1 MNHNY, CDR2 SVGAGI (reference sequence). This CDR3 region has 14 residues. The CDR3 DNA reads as TGTGCCAGCAGTCCGTCAAGGAACCCCTACGAGCAGTACTTC. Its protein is CASSPSRNPYEQYF.

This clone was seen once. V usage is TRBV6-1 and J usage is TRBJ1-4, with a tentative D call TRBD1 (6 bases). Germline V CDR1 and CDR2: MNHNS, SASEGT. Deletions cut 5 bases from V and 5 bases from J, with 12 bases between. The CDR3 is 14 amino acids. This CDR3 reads CASSTQGWNEKLFF. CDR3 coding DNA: TGTGCCAGCAGTACCCAGGGGTGGAATGAAAAACTGTTTTTT.